The entry that follows covers one T cell receptor (beta chain) sequence. This record comes from a study of blood T cell repertoires in COVID-19. In the study overall: The United States, Italy and Spain provided the acute and convalescent COVID-19 samples. The analysed material was cDNA or gDNA that came from T cells, B-cell-depleted T cells, or PBMCs.

This CDR3 has 15 residues. J was trimmed by 3 bases and V by 4 bases; bases with no gene match: 7. Germline V gene sequence: CDR1 SGDLS, CDR2 YYNGEE. Original handling: Amplified reference gene primers provided the basis for estimating nucleated cell counts. TCRdb's copy holds only in-frame clones and misses some; the assay was immunoSEQ multiplex PCR. V and J calls and clone size are as listed in that table; D and trimming were resolved from the DNA. The profile covers approximately 120,000 clones, with roughly 84% appearing a single time and 5.5% to 8% taken by the ten largest. The receptor was derived from a woman in her forties or fifties with acute or convalescent COVID-19. This sequence joins TRBV9 and TRBJ2-1; 7 positions agree with TRBD1. Sequenced material: peripheral blood. CDR3 sequence: CASSRTGVSYNEQFF. The CDR3 region has the DNA TGTGCCAGCAGCCGCACAGGGGTGAGCTACAATGAGCAGTTCTTC. Full variable domain (missing parts from reference TRBV9 and TRBJ2-1): DSGVTQTPKHLITATGQRVTLRCSPRSGDLSVYWYQQSLDQGLQFLIQYYNGEERAKGNILERFSAQQFPDLHSELNLSSLELGDSALYFCASSRTGVSYNEQFFGPGTRLTVL.